A single sample gave rise to the 7 T cell receptor beta chains below, sequenced in a study of T cell responses to AZD1222 COVID-19 vaccine (dated by TCRdb to the early 2020s). The library was generated by the immunoSEQ multiplex PCR assay. The source is immuneACCESS, and TCRdb retained only in-frame sequences with V and J called. Part of the clones is not carried over; for the studies checked, unresolved V genes explain less than half of this, and the remainder is unexplained. The sample includes more than 140,000 clones, with about 90% observed a single time. The ten largest clones represent 2.5% to 3.5% of the sample. The label giving this sample's time point can be read as: baseline before first vaccination. The material sequenced was peripheral blood, taken on day 0 of AZD1222 vaccination. The source of these receptors is an adult in good health.

The genes are TRBV28 and TRBJ2-7; D gene unclear. The germline V gene has CDR1 MDHEN and CDR2 SYDVKM. Trimming removed 7 bases from V and 5 bases from J, with 9 bases in between. This CDR3 spans 11 amino acids. The DNA of the CDR3 is TGTGCCAGCACCTCCGGAGACGAGCAGTACTTC. This encodes CASTSGDEQYF.

The V gene is TRBV3-1 (or the pseudogene TRBV3-2), the J gene TRBJ1-4; D remains unclear. Trimming shortened V by 4 bases and J by 3 bases, and 18 bases separated the two germline ends. Germline assignment: CDR1 LGHDT and CDR2 YNNKEL (reference sequence). This CDR3 has 17 amino acids. The CDR3 region is CASSLFSATAANEKLFF. CDR3 sequence (DNA): TGTGCCAGCAGCCTTTTCTCAGCGACCGCGGCTAATGAAAAACTGTTTTTT.

The rearrangement uses TRBV30 and TRBJ1-4; D call uncertain. The CDR3 loop spans 16 amino acids. V lost 4 bases to trimming and J lost 0 bases, with 15 bases between them. The germline V gene has CDR1 GTSNPN and CDR2 SVGIG (reference sequence). CDR3 sequence reads: CAWTPPIGPTNEKLFF. Written as DNA, the CDR3 is TGTGCCTGGACCCCTCCTATTGGGCCAACTAATGAAAAACTGTTTTTT.

This clone was observed a few times. CDR3 in DNA: TGTGCCAGCAGTAACCAGGGGGCGACAGATACGCAGTATTTT. Protein sequence: CASSNQGATDTQYF. This chain connects TRBV28 to TRBJ2-3, with TRBD1 identical over 8 bases. The trim removed 5 bases at V and 3 bases at J, leaving 4 bases unmatched. The CDR3 contains 14 residues. Germline V gene data show CDR1 as MDHEN and CDR2 as SYDVKM.

The chain recombines TRBV20-1 with TRBJ2-7, with TRBD1 as a possible D gene (6 bases). V was trimmed by 3 bases and J by 0 bases, leaving 15 bases between them. The germline gives CDR1 DFQATT, CDR2 SNEGSKA (reference sequence). The CDR3 has 15 amino acids. The CDR3 loop reads CSASPAKTGSYEQYF. CDR3 DNA: TGCAGTGCTAGTCCCGCCAAGACAGGCTCCTACGAGCAGTACTTC.

The rearrangement joins TRBV5-1 to TRBJ2-5, with a tentative D call TRBD1 (5 bases). CDR3 length: 14 amino acids. Germline values: CDR1 SGHRS, CDR2 YFSETQ. The V end lost 0 bases, the J end lost 5 bases, and 11 bases lay between the germline ends. In DNA form, the CDR3 reads TGCGCCAGCAGCTTGGGGTGGGGCCGGGAGACCCAGTACTTC. Residues: CASSLGWGRETQYF.

The rearrangement joins TRBV7-9 to TRBJ1-2; D perhaps matches TRBD1 (5 bases). The CDR3 sequence is 12 residues long. Germline V gene lookup returns CDR1 SEHNR and CDR2 FQNEAQ (reference sequence). Trimming removed 4 bases at V and 8 bases at J, with 11 bases between. CDR3 DNA: TGTGCCAGCAGCTCGTCGAGGGACGGCTACACCTTC. Amino acids: CASSSSRDGYTF.